The 21 T cell receptor beta chains in this list originate from one sample, sequenced in a study of OX40 agonist ivuxolimab in advanced cancers. Libraries were constructed by the immunoSEQ multiplex PCR assay. TCRdb limited this immuneACCESS table to in-frame rearrangements with V and J called. A share of clones is missing; checked studies link under half to unresolved V genes, and the rest is unexplained. The sample table holds 85,000 to 100,000 clones, of which approximately 85% were seen once. The ten largest clones capture around 0.2% of the sample. Sequenced here: CD4+ or CD8+ T cells sorted from blood, sampled in a trial of the OX40 agonist ivuxolimab. All receptors derive from an adult with an advanced solid tumor such as melanoma, head and neck, liver or kidney cancer.

The chain has TRBV30 and TRBJ2-1; possibly TRBD1 for D (6 bases). This CDR3 comprises 15 residues. Germline CDR1 and CDR2: GTSNPN and SVGIG (reference sequence). V lost 2 bases and J lost 4, with 15 bases in between. As DNA, the CDR3 is TGTGCCTGGAGTAAAAGCCAGGGGCCTTACAATGAGCAGTTCTTC. This encodes CAWSKSQGPYNEQFF.

The chain joins TRBV7-3 to TRBJ1-2, with no clear D. Trimming stripped 1 base from V and 1 base from J, with 4 bases between. Germline CDR1 is SGHTA and CDR2 is FQGTGA. The CDR3 is made up of 13 amino acids. CDR3 sequence: CASSLMVNYGYTF. The CDR3 nucleotides are TGTGCCAGCAGCTTAATGGTTAACTATGGCTACACCTTC. Filled out from reference TRBV7-3 and TRBJ1-2, the complete variable domain reads GAGVSQTPSNKVTEKGKYVELRCDPISGHTALYWYRQSLGQGPEFLIYFQGTGAADDSGLPNDRFFAVRPEGSVSTLKIQRTERGDSAVYLCASSLMVNYGYTFGSGTRLTVV.

This rearrangement joins TRBV28 to TRBJ2-4; D is uncertain. From germline, CDR1 is MDHEN and CDR2 SYDVKM. The CDR3 runs to 16 residues. Trimming took off 4 bases at V and 5 bases at J, with 18 bases between the two ends. The CDR3 nucleotides are TGTGCCAGCAGTTCTGCTTGGGTACTGCCTCAAAACATTCAGTACTTC. Its translation: CASSSAWVLPQNIQYF. The full variable domain, in which reference TRBV28 and TRBJ2-4 provide the parts outside the CDR3, is DVKVTQSSRYLVKRTGEKVFLECVQDMDHENMFWYRQDPGLGLRLIYFSYDVKMKEKGDIPEGYSVSREKKERFSLILESASTNQTSMYLCASSSAWVLPQNIQYFGAGTRLSVL.

This chain joins TRBV13 and TRBJ2-7; D unresolved. CDR1 is PRHDT and CDR2 is FYEKMQ in the germline V gene (reference sequence). The CDR3 spans 13 residues. The V gene lost 1 base and the J gene lost 6 bases, with 10 bases spanning the gap. For the CDR3, the DNA is TGTGCCAGCAGCTTAGCCCTATACGGCGAGCAGTACTTC. It yields the protein CASSLALYGEQYF.

The chain links TRBV9 to TRBJ2-2; D possibly corresponds to TRBD2 (6 bases). CDR3 length: 16 amino acids. Germline CDR1 and CDR2: SGDLS and YYNGEE. The V end lost 3 bases, the J end lost 6 bases, and 18 bases lay between the germline ends. CDR3 protein: CASSGRPYRRAGELFF. The DNA for the CDR3 is TGTGCCAGCAGCGGCCGTCCTTACCGGAGGGCCGGGGAGCTGTTTTTT.

The rearrangement uses TRBV27 and TRBJ2-7; TRBD2 matches at 9 bases. CDR1 is MNHEY and CDR2 is SMNVEV in the germline V gene (reference sequence). There are 14 residues in the CDR3. V was clipped by 6 bases and J by 2 bases; unmatched bases: 5. The CDR3 is CASRGTSRTYEQYF. As DNA, the CDR3 is TGTGCCAGCAGGGGGACTAGCCGAACCTACGAGCAGTACTTC.

The chain recombines TRBV18 with TRBJ2-1; weak D call: TRBD1 (5 bases). Trimming took off 0 bases at V and 4 bases at J, with 10 bases between the two ends. This CDR3 is 15 amino acids long. Germline-derived CDR1 and CDR2 are KGHSH and LQKENI. Written as DNA, the CDR3 is TGTGCCAGCTCACCACCGCGGACAACATACAATGAGCAGTTCTTC. Protein sequence: CASSPPRTTYNEQFF.

CDR3 in DNA: TGTGCCATCAGTGCCGGGACAGGGTGGGTTTATACGCAGTATTTT. Amino acid sequence: CAISAGTGWVYTQYF. This sequence joins TRBV10-3 and TRBJ2-3; 9 bases align to TRBD1. V shed 4 bases, J shed 7 bases, and the junction held 9 bases outside the gene matches. This CDR3 contains 15 residues. Germline V gene lookup returns CDR1 ENHRY and CDR2 SYGVKD.

This clone was counted many times. V and J are TRBV4-3 and TRBJ2-5; no clear D. The V gene lost 3 bases and the J gene lost 7 bases, with 12 bases spanning the gap. CDR1 is LGHNA and CDR2 is YSLEER in the germline V gene. This CDR3 is 13 amino acids long. In DNA form, the CDR3 reads TGCGCCAGCAGCCAGAACCCCCAGCGGACCCAGTACTTC. It encodes CASSQNPQRTQYF.

The J gene is TRBJ2-5, the V gene TRBV27; weak D call: TRBD1 (5 bases). The V end was cut by 5 bases, the J end by 5 bases, with 12 bases between. The CDR3 spans 13 residues. Germline V CDR1 and CDR2: MNHEY, SMNVEV (reference sequence). The CDR3 region has the DNA TGTGCCAGCAGTCCGCAGGGAACGGAGACCCAGTACTTC. Translation gives CASSPQGTETQYF.

In its sample, this clone was seen once. The chain uses TRBV21-1 and TRBJ1-5. TRBV21-1 is noted as a pseudogene. The length of the CDR3 is 14 residues. CDR3 DNA sequence: TGTGCCAGCAAAAAGAGGGGAAGGTTTCAGCCCCAGCATTTT. Translation gives CASKKRGRFQPQHF.

The chain joins TRBV30 to TRBJ1-3; D is ambiguous. Trimming cost V 2 bases and J 0 bases, with 5 bases left between them. The CDR3 is 13 residues long. CDR1 GTSNPN and CDR2 SVGIG come from the germline V gene (reference sequence). DNA of the CDR3: TGTGCCTGGAGTCAATTCTCTGGAAACACCATATATTTT. It yields the protein CAWSQFSGNTIYF.

The chain has TRBV27 and TRBJ1-2; D is perhaps TRBD1 (5 bases). Germline V lookup: CDR1 MNHEY, CDR2 SMNVEV (reference sequence). The CDR3 runs to 13 residues. Trimming stripped 6 bases from V and 5 bases from J, with 13 bases between. The CDR3 is CASRSTDRYGYTF. The CDR3 nucleotides read TGTGCCAGCAGATCAACCGACAGATATGGCTACACCTTC.

The CDR3 loop reads CASSPSGRGSNEQFF. CDR3 nucleotides: TGTGCCAGCAGTCCTAGCGGGAGGGGGTCAAATGAGCAGTTCTTC. The chain links TRBV28 to TRBJ2-1; 12 bases map to TRBD2. J was trimmed by 7 bases and V by 5 bases; bases with no gene match: 6. CDR3 length: 15 residues. Germline loops: CDR1 MDHEN, CDR2 SYDVKM. Complete variable domain (other parts from reference TRBV28 and TRBJ2-1): DVKVTQSSRYLVKRTGEKVFLECVQDMDHENMFWYRQDPGLGLRLIYFSYDVKMKEKGDIPEGYSVSREKKERFSLILESASTNQTSMYLCASSPSGRGSNEQFFGPGTRLTVL.

This clone appeared once. The J gene is TRBJ1-2, the V gene TRBV28, with 8 bases lining up with TRBD1. CDR1 is MDHEN and CDR2 is SYDVKM in the germline V gene. Trimming took 3 bases from V and 6 from J; bases not matched to a gene: 12. The CDR3 is 16 amino acids. The CDR3: CASSFYHIRGRDGYTF. The CDR3 nucleotides are TGTGCCAGCAGTTTTTACCACATCAGGGGGCGCGATGGCTACACCTTC.

The chain is built from TRBV5-6 and TRBJ1-5; 10 bases align to TRBD1. The V and J ends lost 3 bases and 6 bases, in that order; junction bases with no gene match: 6. The CDR3 has 15 amino acids. Germline CDR1 is SGHDT and CDR2 is YYEEEE. For the CDR3, the DNA is TGTGCCAGCAGCTGGGGACAGGGGTTGGTTCAGCCCCAGCATTTT. This gives the protein CASSWGQGLVQPQHF.

V and J are TRBV28 and TRBJ2-2, with TRBD2 identical over 10 bases. After removal of 6 bases from V and 6 bases from J, the junction contained 16 bases not matched to a gene. Germline V gives CDR1 MDHEN, CDR2 SYDVKM. The CDR3 length is 18 residues. In nucleotides, the CDR3 is TGTGCCAGCAGGGAAGGCCGGGCTAGCGGGAGATTAGCCGGGGAGCTGTTTTTT. It is translated as CASREGRASGRLAGELFF. Based on the CDR3 plus reference TRBV28 and TRBJ2-2, the full variable domain is DVKVTQSSRYLVKRTGEKVFLECVQDMDHENMFWYRQDPGLGLRLIYFSYDVKMKEKGDIPEGYSVSREKKERFSLILESASTNQTSMYLCASREGRASGRLAGELFFGEGSRLTVL.

This sequence joins TRBV6-6 and TRBJ1-2; no clear D. The CDR3 contains 11 residues. Germline CDR1 is MNHNY and CDR2 is SVGAGI (reference sequence). The V and J ends lost 4 bases and 8 bases respectively, with 8 bases between them. The CDR3 DNA follows: TGTGCCAGCAGTTTTACTCGGGGCTACACCTTC. This sequence encodes CASSFTRGYTF.

The chain recombines TRBV5-1 with TRBJ1-5; maybe TRBD1 (6 bases). This CDR3 is built from 15 residues. Trimming shortened V by 0 bases and J by 7 bases, and 14 bases separated the two germline ends. Germline V gene data show CDR1 as SGHRS and CDR2 as YFSETQ. This CDR3 reads CASSLDGAGVQPQHF. The CDR3 DNA is TGCGCCAGCAGCTTGGATGGGGCAGGGGTGCAGCCCCAGCATTTT. Filled out from reference TRBV5-1 and TRBJ1-5, the complete variable domain reads KAGVTQTPRYLIKTRGQQVTLSCSPISGHRSVSWYQQTPGQGLQFLFEYFSETQRNKGNFPGRFSGRQFSNSRSEMNVSTLELGDSALYLCASSLDGAGVQPQHFGDGTRLSIL.

The J gene is TRBJ2-1, the V gene TRBV18, with no clear D. The CDR3 length is 17 residues. Trimming stripped 0 bases from V and 0 bases from J, with 12 bases between. Germline V gene lookup returns CDR1 KGHSH and CDR2 LQKENI. CDR3 DNA: TGTGCCAGCTCACCACCAATCGAGAGTGACTCCTACAATGAGCAGTTCTTC. It translates to CASSPPIESDSYNEQFF.

The genes are TRBV5-1 and TRBJ1-1; D is undetermined. Germline CDR1 and CDR2: SGHRS and YFSETQ. This CDR3 contains 15 residues. Trimming took 2 bases from V and 6 from J, leaving 17 bases between them. In DNA form, the CDR3 reads TGCGCCAGCAGCTTTTCGGGCGGACTTCGCTCTGAAGCTTTCTTT. Translating gives CASSFSGGLRSEAFF.